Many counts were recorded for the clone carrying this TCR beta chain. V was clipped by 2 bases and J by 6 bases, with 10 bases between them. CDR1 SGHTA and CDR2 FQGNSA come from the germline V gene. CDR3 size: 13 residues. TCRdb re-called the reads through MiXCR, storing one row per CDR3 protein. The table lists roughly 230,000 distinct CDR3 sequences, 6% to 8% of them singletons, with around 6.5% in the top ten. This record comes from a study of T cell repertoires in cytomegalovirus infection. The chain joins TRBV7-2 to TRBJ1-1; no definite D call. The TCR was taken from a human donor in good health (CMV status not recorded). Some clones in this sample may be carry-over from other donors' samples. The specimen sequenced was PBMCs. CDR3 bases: TGTGCCAGCAGCTTACACGGAGAGTCTGAAGCTTTCTTT. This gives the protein CASSLHGESEAFF.